The 13 T cell receptor beta chains in this list originate from one sample, sequenced in a study of STAT3 mutations in large granular lymphocyte leukemia. Study-level points and caveats: In T-cell large granular lymphocyte leukemia, about half of patients showed multiple immunodominant subclonotypes.

Method: immunoSEQ multiplex PCR; TCRdb's copy keeps in-frame clones and lacks some. The sample comprises thousands of clones, nearly 90% of which are singletons, and about a sixth rests with the top ten. For these TCRs, the target antigens are not known. Specimen: PBMCs. Receptors were obtained from a human donor with T large granular lymphocyte leukemia. Some clones in this sample may be carry-over from other donors' samples.

This clone has only one observation. The chain joins TRBV5-4 to TRBJ1-2; D unclear. CDR1 and CDR2 (germline): SGHNT, YYREEE (reference sequence). Trimming took off 0 bases at V and 5 bases at J, with 14 bases between the two ends. The CDR3 is 15 amino acids. The CDR3 loop is CASSLDKGWLYGYTF. The CDR3 DNA reads TGTGCCAGCAGCTTGGATAAGGGCTGGCTTTATGGCTACACCTTC.

The V and J genes are TRBV5-1 and TRBJ2-2, with D tentatively TRBD2 (5 bases). The CDR3 loop spans 14 amino acids. CDR1 is SGHRS, CDR2 YFSETQ, per germline. V was cut by 0 bases and J by 3 bases, with 6 bases left in between. CDR3 in amino acids: CASSLAGDTGELFF. The CDR3 nucleotides are TGCGCCAGCAGCTTGGCCGGGGACACCGGGGAGCTGTTTTTT.

The chain couples TRBV11-2 to TRBJ2-7, with 10 positions matching TRBD1. The J segment lost 0 bases and the V segment lost 3 bases, leaving 2 bases of the junction unmatched. The length of the CDR3 is 15 residues. CDR1 and CDR2 from the germline V gene are SGHAT and FQNNGV. The CDR3 loop is CASSFGTGDSYEQYF. The DNA of the CDR3 is TGTGCCAGCAGCTTTGGGACAGGGGACTCCTACGAGCAGTACTTC.

The chain carries TRBV11-2 and TRBJ1-1; a weak D match, TRBD1 (5 bases). Trimming removed 1 base from V and 0 bases from J, with 12 bases in between. CDR3 length: 16 amino acids. Germline V gene sequence: CDR1 SGHAT, CDR2 FQNNGV. The CDR3 loop is CASSLGEGRVNTEAFF. CDR3 in DNA: TGTGCCAGCAGCTTAGGAGAGGGGCGGGTGAACACTGAAGCTTTCTTT. Using reference TRBV11-2 and TRBJ1-1 for the parts outside the CDR3, the full variable domain is EAGVAQSPRYKIIEKRQSVAFWCNPISGHATLYWYQQILGQGPKLLIQFQNNGVVDDSQLPKDRFSAERLKGVDSTLKIQPAKLEDSAVYLCASSLGEGRVNTEAFFGQGTRLTVV.

V usage is TRBV2 and J usage is TRBJ2-1; 11 bases are a match to TRBD2. V trimming: 6 bases; J trimming: 6 bases; junction bases outside the gene matches: 4. The CDR3 length is 14 residues. Germline CDR1 reads SNHLY; CDR2 reads FYNNEI. The CDR3 DNA is TGTGCCAGCAGCCAAACTAGCGGGGGCAATGAGCAGTTCTTC. It encodes CASSQTSGGNEQFF.

This clone came up a few times. V is TRBV5-5 and J is TRBJ2-7, with 9 positions matching TRBD2. This CDR3 is 14 amino acids long. Per germline, CDR1 SGHKS and CDR2 YYEKEE (reference sequence). V lost 2 bases to trimming and J lost 7 bases; unmatched junction nucleotides: 7. CDR3 region: CASSFAGGGREQYF. The CDR3 DNA reads as TGTGCCAGCAGCTTTGCGGGGGGGGGTAGGGAGCAGTACTTC. Filled out from reference TRBV5-5 and TRBJ2-7, the complete variable domain reads DAGVTQSPTHLIKTRGQQVTLRCSPISGHKSVSWYQQVLGQGPQFIFQYYEKEERGRGNFPDRFSARQFPNYSSELNVNALLLGDSALYLCASSFAGGGREQYFGPGTRLTVT.

This clone occurred once. The rearrangement links TRBV6-1 to TRBJ1-2; 7 positions agree with TRBD1. This CDR3 spans 13 amino acids. Germline CDR1 reads MNHNS; CDR2 reads SASEGT. The junction had 6 bases not matched to a gene; V was cut back by 6 bases and J by 5 bases. CDR3: CASRTGQVYGYTF. The CDR3 DNA sequence: TGTGCCAGCAGAACTGGACAGGTTTATGGCTACACCTTC.

This sequence joins TRBV2 and TRBJ2-7, with D possibly being TRBD2 (5 bases). V shed 6 bases and J shed 2 bases, with 8 bases lying between them. CDR1 and CDR2 (germline): SNHLY, FYNNEI. The CDR3 has 12 residues. The CDR3 reads CASSLAAYEQYV. DNA of the CDR3: TGTGCCAGCAGCCTAGCCGCCTACGAGCAGTACGTC.

CDR3 loop: CASSMLSNTEAFF. The DNA of the CDR3 is TGTGCCAGCAGTATGTTAAGCAACACTGAAGCTTTCTTT. The chain has TRBV6-1 and TRBJ1-1, with unresolved D. V gave up 5 bases and J gave up 2 bases, with 9 bases separating them. CDR1 is MNHNS, CDR2 SASEGT, per germline. The CDR3 runs 13 residues.

The V call is TRBV7-9, the J call TRBJ2-3, with a weak D call TRBD2 (6 bases). Looked up from germline, CDR1 is SEHNR and CDR2 is FQNEAQ (reference sequence). The CDR3 loop spans 12 amino acids. V was cut by 4 bases and J by 6 bases, with 8 bases left in between. The CDR3 DNA follows: TGTGCCAGCAGCTCGGAGGGGGATACGCAGTATTTT. Translating gives CASSSEGDTQYF.

The J gene is TRBJ1-3, the V gene TRBV6-1, with TRBD1 matching over 8 bases. V shed 10 bases, J shed 2 bases, and the junction held 4 bases outside the gene matches. Germline CDR1 and CDR2: MNHNS and SASEGT. This CDR3 region has 13 residues. The CDR3 DNA reads as TGTGCCACGGGACAGGTCCCTGGAAACACCATATATTTT. Translated: CATGQVPGNTIYF.

Here the CDR3 reads CASSPSGTENSPLHF. CDR3 DNA: TGTGCCAGCTCACCCTCCGGGACGGAAAATTCACCCCTCCACTTT. The V call is TRBV18, the J call TRBJ1-6, with a weak D call TRBD1 (5 bases). CDR3 length: 15 amino acids. V lost 3 bases and J 7 bases, leaving 13 bases between the germline ends. The germline V gene has CDR1 KGHSH and CDR2 LQKENI.

This clone occurred once. The genes are TRBV27 and TRBJ2-7; the match to TRBD2 covers 9 bases. Germline CDR1 reads MNHEY; CDR2 reads SMNVEV (reference sequence). This CDR3 comprises 14 residues. Trimming at V came to 3 bases and at J to 4 bases, leaving 4 bases not matched to a gene. The CDR3 DNA follows: TGTGCCAGCAGTTTCCAGACTAGCGGATACGAGCAGTACTTC. It translates to CASSFQTSGYEQYF.